This T cell receptor beta chain stems from a study of T cell responses to AZD1222 COVID-19 vaccine. General observations from the study: In the spike-specific TCR repertoire, nearly half reportedly target unmutated variant regions. White British ancestry dominated among donors, who included more females, and clonal diversity was possibly underestimated. Scientists sampled the repertoires only once the peak T cell response had passed.

Measured with immunoSEQ multiplex PCR; TCRdb has only the in-frame clones, and not every one. This table has 150,000 to 200,000 clones, roughly 91% appearing once. As for this clone: The antigen is unknown.

The length of the CDR3 is 12 residues. The germline gives CDR1 SQVTM, CDR2 ANQGSEA. Trimming pared 3 bases from V and 1 base from J, leaving 6 bases between. The genes are TRBV29-1 and TRBJ1-2; D gene ambiguous. This TCR was recovered from an adult in good health. The source material was peripheral blood, sampled on day 0 of AZD1222 vaccination. As DNA, the CDR3 is TGCAGCGTTGAGCCGGATAACTATGGCTACACCTTC. Amino acid sequence: CSVEPDNYGYTF.